This T cell receptor (beta chain) was found in a study of neurological immune-mediated disorders. This clonotype showed up many times. With 4 bases clipped from V and 1 base from J, the junction kept 3 bases outside the gene matches. The CDR3 has 17 amino acids. Germline CDR1 reads SGHTA; CDR2 reads FQGNSA. MiXCR was run by TCRdb on the 5' RACE reads, yielding one entry per CDR3 protein. The sample consists of more than 75,000 distinct CDR3 sequences, approximately 10% of them appearing once. The rearrangement uses TRBV7-2 and TRBJ2-1; the match to TRBD2 covers 14 bases. The receptor was derived from a man between 35 and 55 years old in good health. The material sequenced was PBMCs. In DNA form, the CDR3 reads TGTGCCAGCAGCTCTTGGACTAGCGGGGGGTCCTACAATGAGCAGTTCTTC. This gives the protein CASSSWTSGGSYNEQFF. Full variable domain (rest looked up from reference TRBV7-2 and TRBJ2-1): GAGVSQSPSNKVTEKGKDVELRCDPISGHTALYWYRQSLGQGLEFLIYFQGNSAPDKSGLPSDRFSAERTGGSVSTLTIQRTQQEDSAVYLCASSSWTSGGSYNEQFFGPGTRLTVL.